This TCR beta chain appears in the sequencing data of a study of cytomegalovirus exposure and HLA in healthy donors. The PCR employed 60 Vbeta primers together with 13 Jbeta primers. Only in-frame clones appear in the TCRdb table, and some are missing; sequencing was by immunoSEQ multiplex PCR. The sample includes 250,000 to 350,000 clones, about 66% of them seen just once. The CDR3 covers 14 residues. V lost 6 bases to trimming and J lost 1 base; unmatched junction nucleotides: 5. From germline, CDR1 is LNHDA and CDR2 SQIVND (reference sequence). The J gene is TRBJ1-2, the V gene TRBV19, with TRBD1 matching over 7 bases. Sequences were obtained from PBMCs. This clonotype was sampled from a female donor in good health and CMV-seronegative. CDR3 loop: CASSPGQVNYGYTF. The CDR3 DNA reads TGTGCCAGTAGCCCCGGACAGGTTAACTATGGCTACACCTTC.